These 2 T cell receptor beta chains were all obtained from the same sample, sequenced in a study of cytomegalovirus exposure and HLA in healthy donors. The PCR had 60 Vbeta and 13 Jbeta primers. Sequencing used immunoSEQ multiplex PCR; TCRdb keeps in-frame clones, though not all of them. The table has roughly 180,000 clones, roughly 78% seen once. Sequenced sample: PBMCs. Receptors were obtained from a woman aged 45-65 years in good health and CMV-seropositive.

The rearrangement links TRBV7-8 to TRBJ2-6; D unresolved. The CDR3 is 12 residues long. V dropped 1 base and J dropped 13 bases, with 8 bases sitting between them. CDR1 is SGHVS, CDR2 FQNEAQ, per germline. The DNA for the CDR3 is TGTGCCAGCAGCTTAGGCGGTCAGGTCCTGACTTTC. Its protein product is CASSLGGQVLTF.

In nucleotides, the CDR3 is TGTGCCAGCAGTGGGCCAGGGGCCGGGAATGAGCAGTTCTTC. This translates into CASSGPGAGNEQFF. The rearrangement joins TRBV2 to TRBJ2-1; TRBD1 might be the D (6 bases). The CDR3 is 14 amino acids. Trimming shortened V by 4 bases and J by 7 bases, and 14 bases separated the two germline ends. The V gene's germline CDR1 is SNHLY and CDR2 FYNNEI.